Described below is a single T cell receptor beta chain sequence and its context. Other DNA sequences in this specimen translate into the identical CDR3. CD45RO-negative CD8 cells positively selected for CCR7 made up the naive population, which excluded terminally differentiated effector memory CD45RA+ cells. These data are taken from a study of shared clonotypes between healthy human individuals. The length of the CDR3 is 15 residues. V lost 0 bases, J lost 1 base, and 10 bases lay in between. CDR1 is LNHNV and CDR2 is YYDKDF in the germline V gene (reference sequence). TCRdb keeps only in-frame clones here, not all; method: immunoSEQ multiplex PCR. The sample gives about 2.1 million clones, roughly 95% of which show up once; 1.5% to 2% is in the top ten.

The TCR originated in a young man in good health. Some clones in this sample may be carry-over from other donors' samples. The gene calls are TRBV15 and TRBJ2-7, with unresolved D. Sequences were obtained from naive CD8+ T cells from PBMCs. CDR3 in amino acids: CATSRDDAGSYEQYF. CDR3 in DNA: TGTGCCACCAGCAGAGATGACGCTGGGTCCTACGAGCAGTACTTC.